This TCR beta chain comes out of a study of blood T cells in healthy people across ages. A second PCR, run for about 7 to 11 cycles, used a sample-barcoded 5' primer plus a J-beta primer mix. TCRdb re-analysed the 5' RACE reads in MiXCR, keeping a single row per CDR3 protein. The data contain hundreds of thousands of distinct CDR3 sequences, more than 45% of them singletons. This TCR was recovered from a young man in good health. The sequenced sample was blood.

CDR3 DNA sequence: TGTGCCAGCTCCAACCAATTATCGGGAGGGCCCTACGAGCAGTACTTC. This gives the protein CASSNQLSGGPYEQYF. The chain combines TRBV18 with TRBJ2-7, with 8 bases aligning to TRBD2. J lost 2 bases, V lost 6 bases, and 12 bases had no gene match. Germline CDR1 KGHSH, CDR2 LQKENI. This CDR3 contains 16 residues.